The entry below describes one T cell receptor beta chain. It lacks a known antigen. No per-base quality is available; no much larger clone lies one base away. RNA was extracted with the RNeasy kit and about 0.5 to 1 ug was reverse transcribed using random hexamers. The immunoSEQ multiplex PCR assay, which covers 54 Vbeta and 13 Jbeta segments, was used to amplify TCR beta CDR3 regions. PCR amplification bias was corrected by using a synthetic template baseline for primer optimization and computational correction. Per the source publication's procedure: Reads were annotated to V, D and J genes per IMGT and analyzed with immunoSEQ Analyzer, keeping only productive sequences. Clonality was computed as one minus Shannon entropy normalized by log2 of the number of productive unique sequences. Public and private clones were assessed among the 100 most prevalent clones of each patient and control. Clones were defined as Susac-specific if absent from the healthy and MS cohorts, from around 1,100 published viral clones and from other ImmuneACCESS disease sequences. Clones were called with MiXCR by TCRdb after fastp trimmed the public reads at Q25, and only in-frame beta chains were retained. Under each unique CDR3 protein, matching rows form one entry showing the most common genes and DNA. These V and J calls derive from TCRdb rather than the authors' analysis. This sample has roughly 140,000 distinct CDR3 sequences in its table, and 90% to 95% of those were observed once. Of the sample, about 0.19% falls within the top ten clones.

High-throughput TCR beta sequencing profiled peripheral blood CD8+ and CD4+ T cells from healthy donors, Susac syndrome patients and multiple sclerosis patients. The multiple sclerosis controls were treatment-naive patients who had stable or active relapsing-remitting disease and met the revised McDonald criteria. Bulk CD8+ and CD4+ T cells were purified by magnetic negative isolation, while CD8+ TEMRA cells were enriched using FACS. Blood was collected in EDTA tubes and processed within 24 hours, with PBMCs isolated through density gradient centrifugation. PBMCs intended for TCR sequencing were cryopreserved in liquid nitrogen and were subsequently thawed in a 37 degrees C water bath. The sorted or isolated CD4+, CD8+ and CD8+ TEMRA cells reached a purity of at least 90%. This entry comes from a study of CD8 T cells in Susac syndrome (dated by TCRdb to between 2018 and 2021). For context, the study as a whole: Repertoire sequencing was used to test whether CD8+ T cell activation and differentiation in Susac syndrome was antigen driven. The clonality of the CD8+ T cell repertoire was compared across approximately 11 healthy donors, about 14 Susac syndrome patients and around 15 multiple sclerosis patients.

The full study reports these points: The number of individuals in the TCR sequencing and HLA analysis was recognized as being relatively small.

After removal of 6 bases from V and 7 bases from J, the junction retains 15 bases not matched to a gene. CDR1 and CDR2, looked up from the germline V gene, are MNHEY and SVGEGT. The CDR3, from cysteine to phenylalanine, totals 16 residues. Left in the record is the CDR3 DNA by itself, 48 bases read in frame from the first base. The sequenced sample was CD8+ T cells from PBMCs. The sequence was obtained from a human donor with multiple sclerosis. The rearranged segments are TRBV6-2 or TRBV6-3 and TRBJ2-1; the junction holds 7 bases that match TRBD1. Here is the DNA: TGTGCCAGCAGCCCGGGGTGGGCAGGGGGAGTGAATGAGCAGTTCTTC. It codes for CASSPGWAGGVNEQFF.